This TCR beta chain was profiled in a study of blood T cell repertoires in COVID-19. Study as a whole: Some COVID-19 samples were acute and others convalescent; all came from the United States, Italy and Spain.

CDR1 is LGHNA and CDR2 is YNFKEQ in the germline V gene. The V gene lost 0 bases and the J gene lost 0 bases, with 13 bases spanning the gap. The CDR3 sequence is 17 residues long. Data came from immunoSEQ multiplex PCR; TCRdb stores just in-frame clones and leaves some out. This table has some 65,000 clones, just over 85% appearing once. This chain connects TRBV4-2 to TRBJ2-3; TRBD2 is a possible D gene (7 bases). The sample was peripheral blood. The clonotype was recovered from an elderly woman with active COVID-19. CDR3: CASSQEPGGRSTDTQYF. The CDR3 DNA is TGTGCCAGCAGCCAAGAACCCGGGGGGCGTAGCACAGATACGCAGTATTTT.